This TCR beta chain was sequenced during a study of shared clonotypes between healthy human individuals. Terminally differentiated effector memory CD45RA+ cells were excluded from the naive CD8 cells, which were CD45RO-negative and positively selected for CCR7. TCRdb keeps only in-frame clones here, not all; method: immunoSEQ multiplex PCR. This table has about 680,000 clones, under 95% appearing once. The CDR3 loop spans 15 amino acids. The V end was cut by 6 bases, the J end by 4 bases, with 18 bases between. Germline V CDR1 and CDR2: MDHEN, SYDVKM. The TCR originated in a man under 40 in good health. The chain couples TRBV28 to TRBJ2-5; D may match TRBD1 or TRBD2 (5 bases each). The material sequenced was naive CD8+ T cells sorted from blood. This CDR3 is CASSPYPGLGETQYF. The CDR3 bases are TGTGCCAGCAGCCCCTACCCGGGGCTGGGAGAGACCCAGTACTTC.